These 4 T cell receptor beta chains were all obtained from the same sample, sequenced in a study of OX40 agonist ivuxolimab in advanced cancers. TCRdb's table, derived via immunoSEQ multiplex PCR, lists solely in-frame clones and lacks some. Seen here are 35,000 to 45,000 clones, roughly four fifths observed once, and the top ten hold roughly 24%. This specimen was CD4+ or CD8+ T cells sorted from blood, taken in a trial of the OX40 agonist ivuxolimab. These receptors were obtained from an adult with an advanced solid tumor such as melanoma, head and neck, liver or kidney cancer.

CDR3 protein: CASRLTESSYNSPLHF. The DNA of the CDR3 is TGTGCCAGCAGGCTGACAGAGAGCTCCTATAATTCACCCCTCCACTTT. The chain is built from TRBV14 and TRBJ1-6; TRBD1 is a possible D gene (5 bases). The CDR3 runs 16 residues. In germline, CDR1 is SGHDN, CDR2 FVKESK. The V end was cut by 6 bases, the J end by 0 bases, with 12 bases between. The entire variable domain, with the rest obtained from reference TRBV14 and TRBJ1-6, is as follows: EAGVTQFPSHSVIEKGQTVTLRCDPISGHDNLYWYRRVMGKEIKFLLHFVKESKQDESGMPNNRFLAERTGGTYSTLKVQPAELEDSGVYFCASRLTESSYNSPLHFGNGTRLTVT.

The rearrangement uses TRBV9 and TRBJ2-3; D is perhaps TRBD2 (6 bases). Germline loops: CDR1 SGDLS, CDR2 YYNGEE. CDR3 length: 14 residues. Trimming took 4 bases from V and 1 from J, leaving 10 bases between them. The CDR3 DNA follows: TGTGCCAGCAGCCCCGGGACTCGCACAGATACGCAGTATTTT. This gives the protein CASSPGTRTDTQYF.

The gene calls are TRBV19 and TRBJ2-1; 11 positions match TRBD2. Trimming cost V 9 bases and J 7 bases; bases outside gene matches: 17. CDR1 and CDR2 (germline): LNHDA, SQIVND (reference sequence). The CDR3 consists of 17 residues. CDR3 in DNA: TGTGCCAGCCGAAGGGTCCTAGCGGGAGGCGGGCGTAATGAGCAGTTCTTC. Protein sequence: CASRRVLAGGGRNEQFF.

This sequence joins TRBV5-4 and TRBJ2-1, with 10 bases aligning to TRBD1. The CDR3 runs 15 residues. Germline assignment: CDR1 SGHNT and CDR2 YYREEE (reference sequence). The V gene end was trimmed by 2 bases and the J gene end by 4 bases; junction bases not matched to a gene: 3. CDR3 coding DNA: TGTGCCAGCAGCTTCGGGACAGGGGTGTACAATGAGCAGTTCTTC. It translates to CASSFGTGVYNEQFF.